The clone carrying this T cell receptor (beta chain) was counted many times. The antigen remains undetermined. This specimen belongs to a study of naive and memory T cell subsets. Amplification of ligated cDNA took four PCR rounds with SP2 and nested alpha and beta constant primers. Blood and skin TCR RNA was reverse transcribed with alpha and beta constant primers. Each CDR3 protein gets one entry after TCRdb re-called the 5' RACE reads with MiXCR. The sample carries tens of thousands of distinct CDR3 sequences, more than 7% recorded once. An oligonucleotide containing a UMI was ligated to the 3' end of TCR cDNA. RNA was extracted from less than 3 ml of whole blood of healthy adults. Reverse transcription used DNase-treated unsorted total RNA, aiming for about 1 to 1000 ng. Study-wide findings and caveats: The RNA method is potentially sensitive to activation and differentiation changes.

Deletions cut 5 bases from V and 1 base from J, with 6 bases between. The CDR3 length is 12 residues. Germline CDR1 reads DFQATT; CDR2 reads SNEGSKA (reference sequence). This sequence originates from a male donor in good health. The chain links TRBV20-1 to TRBJ1-5, with no clear D. The CDR3 reads CSARRSNQPQHF. The CDR3 DNA sequence: TGCAGTGCTCGGCGGAGCAATCAGCCCCAGCATTTT.